The T cell receptor (beta chain) described here comes from a study of OX40 agonist ivuxolimab in advanced cancers. Overall study: One patient with hepatocellular carcinoma and two with cutaneous melanoma, three in all, had partial responses.

To note about this clone: Its antigen is currently unknown.

The germline V gene has CDR1 GTSNPN and CDR2 SVGIG (reference sequence). The CDR3 is made up of 13 amino acids. Trimming took 0 bases from V and 2 from J, leaving 7 bases between them. Assay used: immunoSEQ multiplex PCR; TCRdb lists only in-frame clones, some missing. The sample records tens of thousands of clones, around 82% being singletons. Notes on the study in general: Among the lowest levels of clonal expansion were found in partial responders at 0.1-3.0 mg/kg.

This material consisted of CD4+ or CD8+ T cells sorted from blood, taken in a trial of the OX40 agonist ivuxolimab. This TCR was sampled from an adult with an advanced solid tumor such as melanoma, head and neck, liver or kidney cancer. The chain joins TRBV30 to TRBJ1-2; perhaps TRBD1 as D (5 bases). The CDR3: CAWSVNRNYGYTF. The DNA for the CDR3 is TGTGCCTGGAGTGTAAACAGGAACTATGGCTACACCTTC.